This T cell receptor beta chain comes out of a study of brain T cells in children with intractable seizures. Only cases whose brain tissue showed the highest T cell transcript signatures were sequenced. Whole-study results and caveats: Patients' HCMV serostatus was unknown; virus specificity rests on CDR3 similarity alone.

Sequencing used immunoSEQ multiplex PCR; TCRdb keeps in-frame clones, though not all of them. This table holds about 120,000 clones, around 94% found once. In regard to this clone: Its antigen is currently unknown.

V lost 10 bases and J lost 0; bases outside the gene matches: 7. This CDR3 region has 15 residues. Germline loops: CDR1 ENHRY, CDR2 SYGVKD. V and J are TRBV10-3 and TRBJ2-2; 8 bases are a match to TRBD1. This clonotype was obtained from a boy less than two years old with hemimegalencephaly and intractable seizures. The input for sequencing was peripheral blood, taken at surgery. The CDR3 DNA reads TGTGCCACCCAGGGGGCGGGGACGAACACCGGGGAGCTGTTTTTT. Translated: CATQGAGTNTGELFF.